Listed below are T cell receptor beta chains from one sample, sequenced in a study of T cells in Graves' hyperthyroidism and ophthalmopathy. TCRdb processed the multiplex PCR reads anew with MiXCR; each CDR3 protein has one entry. The sample records hundreds of thousands of distinct CDR3 sequences, 13% to 15% being singletons. The sample taken for sequencing was blood. The source of these receptors is a young woman with Graves' hyperthyroidism. Both conserved end residues are part of each CDR3. Fields, in order: V gene, D gene, clone size, J gene, CDR3 DNA, CDR3 protein. A D gene is named only where the DNA matches it firmly. The size of a clone is reported for some rows only, either as once, few or many, or as a class for expanded clones.

TRBV12-3/TRBV12-4	NA	many	TRBJ2-1	TGTGCCAGCAGTCCCGGAGCTGCCTACAATGAGCAGTTCTTC	CASSPGAAYNEQFF
TRBV6-9	TRBD1	few	TRBJ2-2	TGTGCCAGCAGCTATTCAAACAGGGGGCGCGGGGAGCTGTTTTTT	CASSYSNRGRGELFF
TRBV6-2/TRBV6-3	TRBD2	many	TRBJ2-3	TGTGCCAGCAGCCGCCGACTAGCGGGAGCCTCGTCAGATACGCAGTATTTT	CASSRRLAGASSDTQYF
TRBV20-1	TRBD1	many	TRBJ2-2	TGCAGTGCTAGAGAAGCGACAGGGGGCACCGGGGAGCTGTTTTTT	CSAREATGGTGELFF
TRBV18	TRBD2	many	TRBJ2-1	TGTGCCAGCTCGGGACTAGCGGGGGGGCCCTACAATGAGCAGTTCTTC	CASSGLAGGPYNEQFF
TRBV20-1	TRBD2	many	TRBJ2-3	TGCAGTGCTAGAGATCCGAGGGAGGGCGCGAGGGATACGCAGTATTTT	CSARDPREGARDTQYF
TRBV2	NA	NA	TRBJ2-1	TGTGCCAGCAGTGAGCCCGGACTCATTAGGGCAAATGAGCAGTTCTTC	CASSEPGLIRANEQFF
TRBV11-1	NA	few	TRBJ1-1	TGTGCCAGCAGCCCATCCTTGTTCGATGAAGCTTTCTTT	CASSPSLFDEAFF
TRBV28	NA	many	TRBJ2-7	TGTGCCAGCAGTCTAGGGGGGGCTAGCGTCGGCGAGCAGTACTTC	CASSLGGASVGEQYF
TRBV4-1	NA	many	TRBJ1-2	TGCGCCAGCGTCCCCAGAGGTACCGCCATAAACTATGGCTACACCTTC	CASVPRGTAINYGYTF
TRBV12-3/TRBV12-4	TRBD1	many	TRBJ2-3	TGTGCCAGCACCCCTCTGACAGGGCGGATAGATACGCAGTATTTT	CASTPLTGRIDTQYF
TRBV7-2	NA	many	TRBJ2-3	TGTGCCAGCAGCAGGATCAGGGCGCAGTATTTT	CASSRIRAQYF
TRBV5-8	NA	NA	TRBJ1-5	TGTGCCAGCAGCTTGGGGGGTAGCAAGCAGCCCCAGCATTTT	CASSLGGSKQPQHF
TRBV6-1	NA	few	TRBJ1-6	TGTGCCAGCAGCACTGGGTTTAAACTTCCCCTCCACTTT	CASSTGFKLPLHF
TRBV7-2	NA	many	TRBJ2-3	TGTGCCAGCAGCTTAGGGGCGGGATATTCCACAGATACGCAGTATTTT	CASSLGAGYSTDTQYF
TRBV9	TRBD2	many	TRBJ2-1	TGTGCCAGCAGCGTAGCTTCGGGACTAGCAAGTGAGCAGTTCTTC	CASSVASGLASEQFF
TRBV5-1	NA	many	TRBJ1-1	TGCGCCAGCAGCTTGTCCCCGGAGAACACTGAAGCTTTCTTT	CASSLSPENTEAFF
TRBV29-1	TRBD1	NA	TRBJ1-5	TGCAGCGTTAGAGGGGGCTCAGGCAATCAGCCCCAGCATTTT	CSVRGGSGNQPQHF
TRBV19	NA	many	TRBJ1-1	TGTGCCAGTAGTAACGACGTGCGGGGAATTGAAGCTTTCTTT	CASSNDVRGIEAFF